This entry features one TCR beta chain sequence. V was clipped by 4 bases and J by 3 bases; unmatched bases: 11. The germline CDR1 and CDR2 sequences are LGHNT and FRNRAP. The CDR3 totals 17 residues. The entry originates in a study of blood T cell repertoires in COVID-19. Produced via immunoSEQ multiplex PCR; TCRdb's table is partial and in-frame only. The sample lists hundreds of thousands of clones; roughly 80% were seen once. The sequenced material came from peripheral blood. The clonotype comes from a woman in her forties with active or convalescent COVID-19. This chain joins TRBV12-5 and TRBJ2-1; 8 nucleotides agree with TRBD1. The CDR3 sequence is CASGSLTGQEYYNEQFF. The CDR3 DNA reads TGTGCTAGTGGTTCTCTAACGGGACAGGAGTACTACAATGAGCAGTTCTTC.